This T cell receptor beta chain emerged from a study of cytomegalovirus exposure and HLA in healthy donors. Across the whole study: Within an early data release were tens of millions of unique TCRs drawn from HLA-typed donors.

The ends lost 1 base at V and 7 bases at J; junction bases unmatched: 9. The CDR3 loop spans 16 amino acids. The V gene's germline CDR1 is SEHNR and CDR2 FQNEAQ (reference sequence). The study ran its PCR with 60 Vbeta and 13 Jbeta primers. The data were produced by immunoSEQ multiplex PCR, yet TCRdb's version contains in-frame clones alone and is incomplete. Among about 160,000 clones listed, less than 90% were seen once. This TCR was recovered from a man aged 18 to 30 in good health and CMV-seronegative. The chain combines TRBV7-9 with TRBJ2-1; 8 positions match TRBD2. Material: PBMCs. The CDR3: CASSLGPAGARNEQFF. The DNA of the CDR3 is TGTGCCAGCAGCTTAGGTCCAGCGGGAGCCCGAAATGAGCAGTTCTTC.